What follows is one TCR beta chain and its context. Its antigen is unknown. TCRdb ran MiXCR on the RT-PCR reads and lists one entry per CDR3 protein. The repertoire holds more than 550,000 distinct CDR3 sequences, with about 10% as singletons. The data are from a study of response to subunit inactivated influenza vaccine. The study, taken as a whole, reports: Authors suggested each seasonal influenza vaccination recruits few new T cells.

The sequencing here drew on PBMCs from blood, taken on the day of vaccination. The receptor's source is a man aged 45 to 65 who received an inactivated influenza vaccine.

The CDR3 reads CSARGAGGSETQYF. DNA of the CDR3: TGCAGTGCTAGAGGAGCGGGAGGGTCTGAGACCCAGTACTTC. V and J are TRBV20-1 and TRBJ2-5; 10 bases line up with TRBD2. V lost 1 base, J lost 5 bases, and 4 bases stayed unmatched. CDR1 and CDR2 (germline): DFQATT, SNEGSKA (reference sequence). The CDR3 has 14 amino acids.